This T cell receptor (beta chain) was documented in a study of T cells after yellow fever vaccination (dated by TCRdb to the late 2010s). Turning to the overall study: The SMART-Seq v4 Ultra Low Input RNA kit was used to prepare libraries from fractions with low cell numbers. To follow T-cell clones before and after both primary and booster YFV17D yellow fever vaccination, bulk TCR alpha and beta repertoires underwent longitudinal sequencing. Two healthy male donors made up the cohort, one aged 18 to 29 years and the other aged 30 to 40 years. Bulk PBMC replicates and cell subsets were isolated from blood drawn at multiple timepoints before and after both primary and secondary immunization. The paper as a whole reports these results and caveats: A small fraction of clonotypes appeared in both the CD4 and CD8 compartments, likely as a result of convergent recombination. Only a couple of donors were included in the study, so the extent to which the findings can be generalized is limited. Computational filtering was needed because FACS-sorted repertoires could contain abundant contaminating clonotypes from the bulk population. After the booster, most clones that had expanded after primary vaccination were detected again (approximately 97% of CD4 and under 90% of CD8), suggesting broad maintenance of memory. The secondary T-cell response was weaker than the primary response but faster, peaking on day 5 instead of day 15.

The sample's treatment or condition label is to be understood as: live attenuated yellow fever vaccine strain. At each blood-draw timepoint, two biological replicates of bulk PBMCs were collected. A standard Ficoll-Paque protocol was used to isolate PBMCs from peripheral blood. TriZol was used to extract RNA from bulk PBMCs, from CD4 and CD8 fractions, and from dextramer-positive and dextramer-negative fractions. The listed sequencing device is Illumina NovaSeq 6000. Synthesis of TCR cDNA relied on 5'RACE template switching, a step that introduced a universal primer site along with unique molecular identifiers. cDNA synthesis was primed from both the TCR alpha and TCR beta constant segments. Two PCR steps were used to amplify libraries, with sample barcodes and sequencing adapters being added in the second step. Libraries were sequenced on Illumina HiSeq 2500 (2x100 bp) or NovaSeq (2x150 bp). On the study's bioinformatics: Reads were demultiplexed and collapsed into UMI consensus sequences with MIGEC, and V(D)J alignment was performed with MiXCR. Clonotypes responding to the vaccine were identified with edgeR on replicate PBMC samples, with the criteria of FDR below 0.01 and a log2 fold change above 5 up to day 15. CD4 or CD8 identity was assigned to each bulk clonotype according to whether the clonotype was present at higher abundance in the sequenced CD4 repertoire or the sequenced CD8 repertoire. The public reads were quality trimmed at Q25 with fastp and then assembled into clones with MiXCR by TCRdb, keeping productive beta chains. Here each entry gathers all rows of one CDR3 protein and keeps the most common genes and DNA. TCRdb, not the authors, supplied the V and J calls. The sample table contains 400,000 to 450,000 distinct CDR3 sequences; only one count was recorded for roughly a sixth of them. The ten largest clones take up over 15% of the sample.

V loses 2 bases at its end and J loses 5 bases; junction bases beyond the gene matches: 9. The CDR3 starts with the cysteine, ends with the phenylalanine, and has 16 residues. Solely the CDR3 DNA is kept, with 48 bases framed from the first base. This clonotype was found a few times. The antigen this receptor binds is unknown. The input lacks base qualities; no much larger clone sits a single base away. The rearrangement combines TRBV12-3 or TRBV12-4 with TRBJ2-1; a stretch of 7 junction bases matches TRBD2. The sequence was collected from a young man who received the YFV17D yellow fever vaccine. The sample was PBMCs, taken before the yellow fever booster vaccination. Here the CDR3 is given as CASSLRSGGRHNEQFF. Here is the DNA: TGTGCCAGCAGTTTACGCTCGGGGGGTCGACACAATGAGCAGTTCTTC.